Shown below are 15 T cell receptor beta chains from a single sample sequenced in a study of cytotoxic CD8 clonotypes in ibrutinib-treated CLL. Sequencing was performed with immunoSEQ multiplex PCR; in TCRdb, only in-frame clones are kept and a portion is missing. Seen here are under 40,000 clones, 45% to 50% observed once, and the top ten hold approximately 17%. The sequenced sample was PBMCs, obtained before ibrutinib treatment. The receptors were gathered from a human donor with chronic lymphocytic leukemia.

V gene TRBV6-5 combines with J gene TRBJ1-6; D may be TRBD1 (5 bases). Germline lookup yields CDR1 MNHEY and CDR2 SVGAGI. The ends were cut back, 0 bases at V and 8 bases at J, with 14 bases in the middle. The CDR3 runs 16 residues. CDR3 protein: CASSYSGAAPYSPLHF. Written as DNA, the CDR3 is TGTGCCAGCAGTTACTCCGGGGCTGCCCCCTATTCACCCCTCCACTTT.

The chain is built from TRBV29-1 and TRBJ2-7; D call uncertain. The germline V gene has CDR1 SQVTM and CDR2 ANQGSEA. Deletions cut 0 bases from V and 4 bases from J, with 4 bases between. The CDR3 is 11 residues long. CDR3 sequence (DNA): TGCAGCGTTGAAGATTTGTACGAGCAGTACTTC. Its translation: CSVEDLYEQYF.

This clone was seen a few times. The chain combines TRBV4-2 with TRBJ1-5; TRBD1 might be the D (5 bases). The V end was cut by 3 bases, the J end by 0 bases, with 6 bases between. CDR1 is LGHNA, CDR2 YNFKEQ, per germline. The CDR3 runs to 14 residues. CDR3 bases: TGTGCCAGCAGCCAGGGGGATAGCAATCAGCCCCAGCATTTT. Translating gives CASSQGDSNQPQHF.

V gene TRBV5-1 combines with J gene TRBJ1-4; D uncertain. The germline V and J ends were trimmed by 6 bases and 4 bases, with 22 bases remaining between them. The V gene's germline CDR1 is SGHRS and CDR2 YFSETQ. CDR3 length: 17 amino acids. The CDR3 sequence is CASKKEPPGNLNEKLFF. The DNA for the CDR3 is TGCGCCAGCAAAAAAGAACCCCCGGGGAACCTTAATGAAAAACTGTTTTTT.

The chain carries TRBV11-3 and TRBJ2-5, with a tentative D call TRBD2 (7 bases). The CDR3 is made up of 16 amino acids. CDR1 SGHNT and CDR2 YENEEA come from the germline V gene. With 1 base removed from V and 1 base from J, the gap between germline ends came to 13 bases. CDR3 protein: CASSLGTGGLQETQYF. The CDR3 DNA is TGTGCCAGCAGCTTAGGAACGGGGGGCCTCCAAGAGACCCAGTACTTC.

This clone was found a few times. V and J are TRBV20-1 and TRBJ1-1; D not certain. V was clipped by 0 bases and J by 8 bases, with 7 bases between them. Looked up from germline, CDR1 is DFQATT and CDR2 is SNEGSKA (reference sequence). The CDR3 consists of 11 residues. The CDR3 spells CSARETGEAFF. In DNA, the CDR3 is TGCAGTGCTAGAGAAACGGGAGAAGCTTTCTTT.

The V call is TRBV27, the J call TRBJ2-7; 7 bases line up with TRBD1. The CDR3 is 13 amino acids. Germline values: CDR1 MNHEY, CDR2 SMNVEV (reference sequence). V lost 6 bases, J lost 0 bases, and 2 bases stayed unmatched. The chain's CDR3 is CASRGDSSYEQYF. CDR3 nucleotides: TGTGCCAGCAGAGGGGACAGCTCCTACGAGCAGTACTTC.

V and J are TRBV5-1 and TRBJ2-1; D assignment may be TRBD1 or TRBD2 (5 bases each). The germline V gene has CDR1 SGHRS and CDR2 YFSETQ. The CDR3 runs to 14 residues. The germline V and J ends were trimmed by 4 bases and 9 bases, with 17 bases remaining between them. For the CDR3, the DNA is TGCGCCAGCAGCACGGGGCCTGGCCCCAGTGAGCAGTTCTTC. It is translated as CASSTGPGPSEQFF.

V gene TRBV21-1 combines with J gene TRBJ1-5. TRBV21-1 is a recognized pseudogene. The CDR3 is made up of 14 amino acids. The CDR3 region is CASSTRDHNQPQHF. CDR3 nucleotide sequence: TGTGCCAGCAGCACCCGGGACCACAATCAGCCCCAGCATTTT.

The chain joins TRBV4-1 to TRBJ1-1; D is uncertain. This CDR3 is 14 amino acids long. Germline CDR1 and CDR2: MGHRA and YSYEKL. Trimming cost V 4 bases and J 1 base, with 10 bases left between them. The CDR3 loop is CASSPEYRNTEAFF. The CDR3 coding sequence is TGCGCCAGCAGCCCCGAGTATAGGAACACTGAAGCTTTCTTT.

This chain connects TRBV5-1 to TRBJ1-3, with D uncertain. In germline, CDR1 is SGHRS, CDR2 YFSETQ. This CDR3 contains 15 residues. With 1 base removed from V and 2 bases from J, the gap between germline ends came to 10 bases. CDR3: CASSLSGDTGNTIYF. The CDR3 DNA reads TGCGCCAGCAGCTTGTCTGGAGACACTGGAAACACCATATATTTT.

The chain has TRBV25-1 and TRBJ1-1; D is ambiguous. V was shortened by 0 bases and J by 0 bases, with 8 bases between the two germline ends. This CDR3 is built from 15 residues. The V gene's germline CDR1 is MGHDK and CDR2 SYGVNS. CDR3 sequence reads: CASSEYSEMNTEAFF. Here the CDR3 DNA reads TGTGCCAGCAGTGAATACTCAGAGATGAACACTGAAGCTTTCTTT. Complete variable domain (other parts from reference TRBV25-1 and TRBJ1-1): EADIYQTPRYLVIGTGKKITLECSQTMGHDKMYWYQQDPGMELHLIHYSYGVNSTEKGDLSSESTVSRIRTEHFPLTLESARPSHTSQYLCASSEYSEMNTEAFFGQGTRLTVV.

The table lists this clone with a few counts. The rearrangement uses TRBV13 and TRBJ2-7; no clear D gene. This CDR3 has 12 amino acids. Between the trimmed V and J ends, which lost 5 bases and 0 bases, there was a span of 5 bases. Per germline, CDR1 PRHDT and CDR2 FYEKMQ (reference sequence). This chain's CDR3 is CASSPHSYEQYF. Here the CDR3 DNA reads TGTGCCAGCAGCCCCCACTCCTACGAGCAGTACTTC.

The chain carries TRBV9 and TRBJ2-5, with D maybe TRBD1 (5 bases). The CDR3 has 14 residues. V lost 0 bases to trimming and J lost 4 bases, with 10 bases between them. The germline V gene encodes CDR1 SGDLS and CDR2 YYNGEE. CDR3 loop: CASSVGAGLETQYF. The CDR3 coding sequence is TGTGCCAGCAGCGTAGGTGCAGGGTTAGAGACCCAGTACTTC.

This clone occurred once. The chain couples TRBV6-1 to TRBJ2-5; 15 bases map to TRBD2. The germline gives CDR1 MNHNS, CDR2 SASEGT. This CDR3 region has 17 residues. Germline trimming cut 5 bases from V and 5 bases from J; bases unmatched to any gene: 9. CDR3 sequence: CASSQGGLAGGRETQYF. DNA for the CDR3: TGTGCCAGCAGTCAAGGGGGACTAGCGGGGGGACGGGAGACCCAGTACTTC.